The entry that follows covers one T cell receptor beta chain sequence. What it recognizes is unknown. This sample is drawn from a study of monozygotic twins with inflammatory bowel disease. cDNA synthesis was performed in eight separate reactions for each sample. After re-calling the 5' RACE reads, TCRdb lists one entry per CDR3 protein, DNA absent. This listing includes some 150,000 distinct CDR3 sequences. Germline CDR1 is DFQATT and CDR2 is SNEGSKA (reference sequence). The length of the CDR3 is 12 residues. Study-level results: In patient repertoires, differing immunosuppressive treatments may have added some variability.

The sequence derives from a human donor with ulcerative colitis or Crohn's disease, or a healthy co-twin of an affected twin (not recorded which). Sequencing was carried out using blood. The V call is TRBV20-1, the J call TRBJ1-5; lacking DNA, the TRBD1 call made by TCRdb goes unchecked. The CDR3 sequence: CSATTGYQPQHF.